This T cell receptor beta chain stems from a study of blood T cell repertoires in COVID-19. Study-level background: The United States, Italy and Spain were the sources of the acute and convalescent COVID-19 samples.

The V end was cut by 4 bases, the J end by 8 bases, with 12 bases between. CDR3 length: 12 amino acids. CDR1 and CDR2 from the germline V gene are LGHNA and YNFKEQ. Assay used: immunoSEQ multiplex PCR; TCRdb lists only in-frame clones, some missing. The table lists approximately 35,000 clones, 91% of them singletons. This sequence originates from a human donor with active COVID-19. The donor label of this sample is uncertain. The genes are TRBV4-2 and TRBJ2-7; tentatively, D is TRBD1 (6 bases). Sample: peripheral blood. Written as DNA, the CDR3 is TGTGCCAGCAGCCTCCAACAGGGCCAGCAGTACTTC. This gives the protein CASSLQQGQQYF.